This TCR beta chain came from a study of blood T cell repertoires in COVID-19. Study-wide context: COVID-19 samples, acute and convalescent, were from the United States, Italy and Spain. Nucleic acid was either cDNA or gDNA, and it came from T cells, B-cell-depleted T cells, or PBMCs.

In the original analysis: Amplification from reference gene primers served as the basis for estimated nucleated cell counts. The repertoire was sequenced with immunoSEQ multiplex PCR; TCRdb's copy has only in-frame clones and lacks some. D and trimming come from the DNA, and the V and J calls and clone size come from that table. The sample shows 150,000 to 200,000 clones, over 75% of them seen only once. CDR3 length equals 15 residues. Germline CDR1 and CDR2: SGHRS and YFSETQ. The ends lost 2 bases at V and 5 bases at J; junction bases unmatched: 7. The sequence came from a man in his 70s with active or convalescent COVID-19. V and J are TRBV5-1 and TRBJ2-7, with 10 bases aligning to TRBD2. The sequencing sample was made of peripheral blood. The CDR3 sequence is CASSFLPSGGNEQYF. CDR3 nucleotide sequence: TGCGCCAGCAGCTTTCTCCCTAGCGGGGGAAACGAGCAGTACTTC.